Listed below are T cell receptor beta chains from one sample, sequenced in a study of T cell changes during pregnancy in multiple sclerosis. Method: immunoSEQ multiplex PCR; TCRdb's copy keeps in-frame clones and lacks some. The sample lists about 46,000 clones; 75% to 95% were seen once. The sample consisted of CD8+ T cells from peripheral blood mononuclear cells, taken in the second trimester of pregnancy. The receptors stem from a female donor with multiple sclerosis, enrolled in a pregnancy study. CDR3s include the opening cysteine and the closing phenylalanine or tryptophan. Fields, in order: J gene, D gene, clone size, V gene, CDR3 protein, CDR3 DNA. D genes are given only for firm matches. Part of the rows lack a size; the others show once, few, many or a class for expanded clones.

j_call: TRBJ2-7
d_call: TRBD1
clone_size: -
v_call: TRBV7-9
cdr3_aa: CASSFPRSDRGNRDEQYF
cdr3_nt: TGTGCCAGCAGCTTCCCCCGTTCGGACAGGGGCAACCGGGACGAGCAGTACTTC

j_call: TRBJ1-1
d_call: TRBD1
clone_size: -
v_call: TRBV7-9
cdr3_aa: CASSLVGQGGTEAFF
cdr3_nt: TGTGCCAGCAGCTTAGTGGGACAGGGAGGCACTGAAGCTTTCTTT

j_call: TRBJ2-1
d_call: TRBD2
clone_size: -
v_call: TRBV29-1
cdr3_aa: CSVEKSISGGNINEQFF
cdr3_nt: TGCAGCGTTGAAAAATCTATTAGCGGGGGGAATATCAATGAGCAGTTCTTC

j_call: TRBJ2-5
d_call: -
clone_size: once
v_call: TRBV9
cdr3_aa: CASSPGGSQETQYF
cdr3_nt: TGTGCCAGCAGCCCCGGCGGCAGCCAAGAGACCCAGTACTTC

j_call: TRBJ2-1
d_call: TRBD1
clone_size: -
v_call: TRBV5-1
cdr3_aa: CASSFWTGSSNEQFF
cdr3_nt: TGCGCCAGCAGCTTCTGGACAGGGTCGAGCAATGAGCAGTTCTTC

j_call: TRBJ1-4
d_call: TRBD1
clone_size: -
v_call: TRBV7-2
cdr3_aa: CASSSPLTGGNEKLFF
cdr3_nt: TGTGCCAGCAGCTCACCACTGACAGGGGGGAATGAAAAACTGTTTTTT

j_call: TRBJ2-5
d_call: -
clone_size: -
v_call: TRBV4-1
cdr3_aa: CASSPGDATFQETQYF
cdr3_nt: TGCGCCAGCAGCCCGGGGGACGCTACCTTCCAAGAGACCCAGTACTTC

j_call: TRBJ1-5
d_call: -
clone_size: once
v_call: TRBV19
cdr3_aa: CASSPQGGAGPNQPQHF
cdr3_nt: TGTGCCAGTAGTCCCCAAGGAGGGGCAGGTCCAAATCAGCCCCAGCATTTT

j_call: TRBJ2-7
d_call: -
clone_size: -
v_call: TRBV7-2
cdr3_aa: CASSLGAGTSLYEQYF
cdr3_nt: TGTGCCAGCAGCTTAGGTGCGGGTACCTCCCTCTACGAGCAGTACTTC

j_call: TRBJ2-7
d_call: -
clone_size: -
v_call: TRBV15
cdr3_aa: CATSRDGGRGYEQYF
cdr3_nt: TGTGCCACCAGCAGAGATGGCGGCAGGGGTTACGAGCAGTACTTC

j_call: TRBJ1-2
d_call: -
clone_size: -
v_call: TRBV4-1
cdr3_aa: CASSKIRQVDEGYGYTF
cdr3_nt: TGCGCCAGCAGCAAGATACGACAGGTCGATGAAGGGTATGGCTACACCTTC

j_call: TRBJ1-5
d_call: -
clone_size: -
v_call: TRBV30
cdr3_aa: CAWSVREDSNQPQHF
cdr3_nt: TGTGCCTGGAGTGTACGGGAGGATAGCAATCAGCCCCAGCATTTT

j_call: TRBJ1-5
d_call: TRBD1
clone_size: -
v_call: TRBV19
cdr3_aa: CASSIWTGDQPQHF
cdr3_nt: TGTGCCAGTAGTATCTGGACAGGGGACCAGCCCCAGCATTTT

j_call: TRBJ1-3
d_call: -
clone_size: -
v_call: TRBV4-3
cdr3_aa: CASSQQEGSGNTIYF
cdr3_nt: TGCGCCAGCAGCCAACAGGAAGGATCTGGAAACACCATATATTTT

j_call: TRBJ2-1
d_call: TRBD2
clone_size: -
v_call: TRBV9
cdr3_aa: CASSISGGVYNEQFF
cdr3_nt: TGTGCCAGCAGCATCAGCGGGGGGGTCTACAATGAGCAGTTCTTC

j_call: TRBJ2-1
d_call: TRBD2
clone_size: -
v_call: TRBV9
cdr3_aa: CASSALTSGGYNEQFF
cdr3_nt: TGTGCCAGCAGCGCCCTGACTAGCGGGGGGTACAATGAGCAGTTCTTC

j_call: TRBJ1-2
d_call: -
clone_size: -
v_call: TRBV7-2
cdr3_aa: CASLASWGGDGYGYTF
cdr3_nt: TGTGCCAGCCTCGCGAGTTGGGGAGGGGATGGCTATGGCTACACCTTC

j_call: TRBJ1-6
d_call: -
clone_size: -
v_call: TRBV6-6
cdr3_aa: CASRVSSYNSPLHF
cdr3_nt: TGTGCCAGTCGGGTGAGCTCCTATAATTCACCCCTCCACTTT

j_call: TRBJ1-1
d_call: -
clone_size: once
v_call: TRBV9
cdr3_aa: CASSPGGPNTEAFF
cdr3_nt: TGTGCCAGCAGCCCTGGTGGGCCGAACACTGAAGCTTTCTTT

j_call: TRBJ2-5
d_call: -
clone_size: -
v_call: TRBV2
cdr3_aa: CASSESGAGQETQYF
cdr3_nt: TGTGCCAGCAGTGAATCGGGTGCGGGGCAAGAGACCCAGTACTTC

j_call: TRBJ1-1
d_call: -
clone_size: -
v_call: TRBV7-9
cdr3_aa: CASNGQTNTEAFF
cdr3_nt: TGTGCCAGCAACGGACAGACGAACACTGAAGCTTTCTTT

j_call: TRBJ1-3
d_call: -
clone_size: -
v_call: TRBV2
cdr3_aa: CASRDTSHRNTIYF
cdr3_nt: TGTGCCAGCAGAGACACTTCACATCGAAACACCATATATTTT

j_call: TRBJ2-2
d_call: -
clone_size: -
v_call: TRBV19
cdr3_aa: CASSPYTGELFF
cdr3_nt: TGTGCCAGTAGTCCTTACACCGGGGAGCTGTTTTTT

j_call: TRBJ1-1
d_call: -
clone_size: -
v_call: TRBV7-2
cdr3_aa: CASSLVSQAVAFGFEAFF
cdr3_nt: TGTGCCAGCAGCTTAGTAAGCCAGGCTGTGGCCTTTGGATTTGAAGCTTTCTTT

j_call: TRBJ2-2
d_call: -
clone_size: -
v_call: TRBV6-5
cdr3_aa: CASSNRGTGELFF
cdr3_nt: TGTGCCAGCAGTAATAGAGGGACCGGGGAGCTGTTTTTT

j_call: TRBJ2-3
d_call: TRBD2
clone_size: once
v_call: TRBV7-8
cdr3_aa: CASSLAVAGGPDTQYF
cdr3_nt: TGTGCCAGCAGCTTAGCCGTAGCGGGGGGCCCGGATACGCAGTATTTT

j_call: TRBJ2-1
d_call: -
clone_size: -
v_call: TRBV14
cdr3_aa: CASSPGTHNEQFF
cdr3_nt: TGTGCCAGCAGCCCGGGGACTCACAATGAGCAGTTCTTC

j_call: TRBJ2-1
d_call: -
clone_size: -
v_call: TRBV28
cdr3_aa: CASSLSGQIYNEQFF
cdr3_nt: TGTGCCAGCAGTTTGTCCGGACAGATATACAATGAGCAGTTCTTC

j_call: TRBJ1-1
d_call: -
clone_size: once
v_call: TRBV10-1
cdr3_aa: CASSESALGRPLGTEAFF
cdr3_nt: TGCGCCAGCAGTGAGTCGGCTCTAGGGAGACCCTTGGGGACTGAAGCTTTCTTT

j_call: TRBJ2-7
d_call: TRBD1
clone_size: -
v_call: TRBV7-9
cdr3_aa: CASSRDSSYEQYF
cdr3_nt: TGTGCCAGCAGTAGGGACAGCTCCTACGAGCAGTACTTC

j_call: TRBJ2-7
d_call: TRBD1
clone_size: -
v_call: TRBV27
cdr3_aa: CASSLRGLVYEQYF
cdr3_nt: TGTGCCAGCAGTTTAAGGGGGCTTGTCTACGAGCAGTACTTC

j_call: TRBJ2-7
d_call: TRBD2
clone_size: -
v_call: TRBV5-4
cdr3_aa: CASSSLAGGPYEQYF
cdr3_nt: TGTGCCAGCAGCTCTCTAGCGGGGGGGCCCTACGAGCAGTACTTC

j_call: TRBJ2-7
d_call: -
clone_size: -
v_call: TRBV5-4
cdr3_aa: CASSLGGNSPYEQYF
cdr3_nt: TGTGCCAGCAGCTTGGGCGGTAACTCCCCCTACGAGCAGTACTTC

j_call: TRBJ1-2
d_call: -
clone_size: -
v_call: TRBV6-6
cdr3_aa: CASSPGGNYGYTF
cdr3_nt: TGTGCCAGCAGTCCCGGTGGTAACTATGGCTACACCTTC

j_call: TRBJ2-5
d_call: -
clone_size: -
v_call: TRBV12-5
cdr3_aa: CASGAGTRGETQYF
cdr3_nt: TGTGCTAGTGGCGCCGGGACCAGGGGTGAGACCCAGTACTTC

j_call: TRBJ1-3
d_call: -
clone_size: -
v_call: TRBV9
cdr3_aa: CASSPGGSGNTIYF
cdr3_nt: TGTGCCAGCAGCCCGGGGGGCTCTGGAAACACCATATATTTT

j_call: TRBJ2-7
d_call: -
clone_size: -
v_call: TRBV5-4
cdr3_aa: CASSLGGYEQYF
cdr3_nt: TGTGCCAGCAGCTTGGGAGGGTACGAGCAGTACTTC

j_call: TRBJ1-1
d_call: TRBD1
clone_size: -
v_call: TRBV12-5
cdr3_aa: CASGPGTGHTEAFF
cdr3_nt: TGTGCTAGTGGCCCCGGGACAGGTCACACTGAAGCTTTCTTT

j_call: TRBJ1-1
d_call: -
clone_size: -
v_call: TRBV7-6
cdr3_aa: CASSSLDRNTEAFF
cdr3_nt: TGTGCCAGCAGCTCACTGGACAGGAACACTGAAGCTTTCTTT

j_call: TRBJ2-2
d_call: TRBD2
clone_size: -
v_call: TRBV4-1
cdr3_aa: CASSQEGDYRLFF
cdr3_nt: TGCGCCAGCAGCCAAGAGGGGGACTACCGGCTGTTTTTT

j_call: TRBJ2-3
d_call: TRBD1
clone_size: -
v_call: TRBV7-6
cdr3_aa: CASSPRDRGDTQYF
cdr3_nt: TGTGCCAGCAGCCCCCGGGACAGGGGAGATACGCAGTATTTT

j_call: TRBJ1-2
d_call: -
clone_size: -
v_call: TRBV4-3
cdr3_aa: CASSQDWTELYGYTF
cdr3_nt: TGCGCCAGCAGCCAAGATTGGACAGAGTTGTATGGCTACACCTTC